One T cell receptor (beta chain) is described in this entry. The material for each subset, its genomic DNA, was split evenly across several immunoSEQ plates. Assay used: immunoSEQ multiplex PCR; TCRdb lists only in-frame clones, some missing. The repertoire holds roughly 2.4 million clones, approximately 94% seen once, with around 0.13% in the top ten. This CDR3 region has 18 residues. Germline CDR1 is SGHRS and CDR2 is YFSETQ. V trimming: 4 bases; J trimming: 8 bases; junction bases outside the gene matches: 19. The data were taken from a study of shared clonotypes between healthy human individuals. A CD45RA-negative memory subset and a CD45RA+ naive subset were separated from the CD4+ cells.

Sample: naive CD4+ T cells sorted from blood. Subset: CD45RA+ positively selected. The chain links TRBV5-1 to TRBJ2-4; the match to TRBD1 covers 9 bases. The source of this sequence is a man in his late teens or twenties in good health. CDR3 in amino acids: CASSPRTGAGGGGHIQYF. The CDR3 DNA reads as TGCGCCAGCAGCCCCCGGACAGGGGCTGGAGGGGGTGGTCACATTCAGTACTTC. Full variable domain (outside the CDR3, taken from reference TRBV5-1 and TRBJ2-4): KAGVTQTPRYLIKTRGQQVTLSCSPISGHRSVSWYQQTPGQGLQFLFEYFSETQRNKGNFPGRFSGRQFSNSRSEMNVSTLELGDSALYLCASSPRTGAGGGGHIQYFGAGTRLSVL.